The 5 T cell receptor beta chains below were found in one sample sequenced in a study of blood T cells in healthy people across ages. The authors ran a second PCR of about 6 to 12 cycles using a sample-barcoded 5' primer and a J-beta primer mix. TCRdb re-analysed the 5' RACE reads in MiXCR, keeping a single row per CDR3 protein. The sample consists of hundreds of thousands of distinct CDR3 sequences, roughly 47% of them appearing once. The sample was blood. The receptor set was obtained from a woman in her sixties in good health.

V usage is TRBV9 and J usage is TRBJ2-3, with 7 bases identical to TRBD2. V was pared by 7 bases and J by 2 bases, with 7 bases of the junction left unmatched. CDR1 and CDR2 (germline): SGDLS, YYNGEE. This CDR3 contains 14 residues. CDR3 loop: CASSPGGHTDTQYF. DNA for the CDR3: TGTGCCAGCTCGCCGGGAGGCCACACAGATACGCAGTATTTT.

The gene calls are TRBV28 and TRBJ2-1, with a tentative D call TRBD2 (5 bases). V gave up 8 bases and J gave up 4 bases, with 12 bases separating them. The CDR3 sequence is 13 residues long. Germline V lookup: CDR1 MDHEN, CDR2 SYDVKM. The CDR3 reads CASGRLGYNEQFF. DNA of the CDR3: TGTGCCAGCGGGAGATTGGGTTACAATGAGCAGTTCTTC.

The table lists this clonotype with a few counts. The rearrangement joins TRBV7-2 to TRBJ2-1; 14 nucleotides align to TRBD2. Trimming at V came to 2 bases and at J to 10 bases, leaving 4 bases not matched to a gene. The CDR3 runs to 15 residues. CDR1 is SGHTA, CDR2 FQGNSA, per germline. The CDR3 region has the DNA TGTGCCAGCAGCTTATCCGGGACTAGCGGGGGAGAGCAGTTCTTC. As protein: CASSLSGTSGGEQFF.

The sample holds one count of this clonotype. This chain joins TRBV18 and TRBJ2-3; weak D call: TRBD2 (5 bases). The CDR3 has 12 residues. Per the germline V gene, CDR1 is KGHSH and CDR2 is LQKENI. V was cut by 6 bases and J by 6 bases, with 10 bases left in between. CDR3 in amino acids: CASSDPGDTQYF. For the CDR3, the DNA is TGTGCCAGCTCCGACCCGGGGGATACGCAGTATTTT.

This clonotype was detected many times. The chain combines TRBV7-2 with TRBJ2-3, with 13 bases identical to TRBD2. V lost 4 bases, J lost 3 bases, and 10 bases stayed unmatched. The CDR3 length is 18 residues. In germline, CDR1 is SGHTA, CDR2 FQGNSA. CDR3 sequence reads: CASSSPGLAGTYTDTQYF. The CDR3 DNA is TGTGCCAGCAGCTCCCCGGGACTAGCGGGGACTTATACAGATACGCAGTATTTT.